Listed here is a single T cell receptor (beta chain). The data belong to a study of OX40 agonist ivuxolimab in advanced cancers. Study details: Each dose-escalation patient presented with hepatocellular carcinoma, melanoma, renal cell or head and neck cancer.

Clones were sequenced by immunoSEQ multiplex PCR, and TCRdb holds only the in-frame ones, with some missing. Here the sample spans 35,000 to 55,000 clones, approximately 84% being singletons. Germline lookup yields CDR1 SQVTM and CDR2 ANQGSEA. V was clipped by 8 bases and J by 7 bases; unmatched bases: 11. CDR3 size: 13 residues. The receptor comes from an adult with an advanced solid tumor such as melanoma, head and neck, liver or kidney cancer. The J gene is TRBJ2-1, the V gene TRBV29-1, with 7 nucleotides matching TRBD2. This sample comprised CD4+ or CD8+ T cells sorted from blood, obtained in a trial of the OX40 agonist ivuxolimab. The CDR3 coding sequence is TGCAGCTACCTAGCGGAGGCAGATAATGAGCAGTTCTTC. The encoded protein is CSYLAEADNEQFF.